This T cell receptor beta chain was captured by sequencing in a study of esophageal squamous cell carcinoma under preoperative chemotherapy. There are a few counts of this clonotype. This CDR3 has 12 residues. Trimming removed 9 bases at V and 6 bases at J, with 12 bases between. CDR1 and CDR2 from the germline V gene are MNHNS and SASEGT. Sample time point: before preoperative PTX-NDP chemotherapy. TCRdb re-derived calls from the PCR reads in MiXCR, one entry per CDR3 protein. Of roughly 15,000 distinct CDR3 sequences in the sample, 60% were seen once. The receptor was isolated from a human donor with esophageal squamous cell carcinoma. The donor label of this sample is uncertain. The chain uses TRBV6-1 and TRBJ2-1; no clear D gene. Collection took place from a patient given preoperative chemotherapy. The CDR3 DNA sequence: TGTGCCAGTTATTTTAGCCTCAATGAGCAGTTCTTC. It is translated as CASYFSLNEQFF.